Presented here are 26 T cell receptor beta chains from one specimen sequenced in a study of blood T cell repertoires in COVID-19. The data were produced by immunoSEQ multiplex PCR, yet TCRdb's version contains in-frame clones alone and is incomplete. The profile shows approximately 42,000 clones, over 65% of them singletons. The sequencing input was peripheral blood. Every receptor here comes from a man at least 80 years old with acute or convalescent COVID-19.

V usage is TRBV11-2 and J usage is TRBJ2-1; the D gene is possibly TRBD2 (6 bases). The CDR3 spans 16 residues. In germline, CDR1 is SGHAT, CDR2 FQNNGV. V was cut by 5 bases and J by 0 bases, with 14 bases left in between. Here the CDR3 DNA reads TGTGCCAGCAGCCCTCGGGACTCCAGCTCCTACAATGAGCAGTTCTTC. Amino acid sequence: CASSPRDSSSYNEQFF.

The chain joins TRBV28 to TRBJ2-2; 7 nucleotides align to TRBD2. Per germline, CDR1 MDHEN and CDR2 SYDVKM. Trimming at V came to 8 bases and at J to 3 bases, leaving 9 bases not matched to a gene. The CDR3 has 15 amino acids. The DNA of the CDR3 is TGTGCCAGCGGCGAGCTAGCGGTCCACACCGGGGAGCTGTTTTTT. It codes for CASGELAVHTGELFF. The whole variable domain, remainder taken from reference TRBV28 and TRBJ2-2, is DVKVTQSSRYLVKRTGEKVFLECVQDMDHENMFWYRQDPGLGLRLIYFSYDVKMKEKGDIPEGYSVSREKKERFSLILESASTNQTSMYLCASGELAVHTGELFFGEGSRLTVL.

The chain's CDR3 is CASKGTSGYEQYF. CDR3 bases: TGTGCCAGCAAGGGGACTAGCGGCTACGAGCAGTACTTC. The chain combines TRBV25-1 with TRBJ2-7; 11 bases line up with TRBD2. V lost 7 bases to trimming and J lost 3 bases; unmatched junction nucleotides: 2. The germline gives CDR1 MGHDK, CDR2 SYGVNS. The CDR3 totals 13 residues.

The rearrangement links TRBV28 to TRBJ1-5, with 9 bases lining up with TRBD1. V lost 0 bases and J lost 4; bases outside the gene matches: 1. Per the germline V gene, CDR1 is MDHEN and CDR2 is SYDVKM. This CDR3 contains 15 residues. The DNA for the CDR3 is TGTGCCAGCAGTTTATGGGGGACAGGGAATCAGCCCCAGCATTTT. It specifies CASSLWGTGNQPQHF.

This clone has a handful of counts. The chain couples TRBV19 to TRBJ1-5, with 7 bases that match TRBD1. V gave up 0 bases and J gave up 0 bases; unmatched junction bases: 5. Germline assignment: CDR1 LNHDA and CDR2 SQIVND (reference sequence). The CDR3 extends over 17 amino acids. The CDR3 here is CASSIESGTVSNQPQHF. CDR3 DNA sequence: TGTGCCAGTAGTATAGAATCCGGGACAGTTAGCAATCAGCCCCAGCATTTT.

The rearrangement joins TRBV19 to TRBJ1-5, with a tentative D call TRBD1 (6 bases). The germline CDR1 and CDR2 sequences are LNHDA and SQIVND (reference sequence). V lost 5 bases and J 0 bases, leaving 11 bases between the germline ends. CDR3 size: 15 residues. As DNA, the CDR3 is TGTGCCAGTAGTCTTGGACAGAATAGCAATCAGCCCCAGCATTTT. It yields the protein CASSLGQNSNQPQHF.

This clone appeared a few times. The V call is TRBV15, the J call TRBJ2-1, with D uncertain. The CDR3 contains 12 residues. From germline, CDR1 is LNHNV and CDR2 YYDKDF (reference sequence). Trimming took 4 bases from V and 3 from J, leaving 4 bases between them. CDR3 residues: CATSTGYNEQFF. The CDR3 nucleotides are TGTGCCACCAGCACAGGCTACAATGAGCAGTTCTTC.

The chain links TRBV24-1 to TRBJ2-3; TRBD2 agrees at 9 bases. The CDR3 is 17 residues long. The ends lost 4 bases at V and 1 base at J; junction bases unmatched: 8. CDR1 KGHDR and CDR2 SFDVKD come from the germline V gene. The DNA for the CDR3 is TGTGCCACCAGTGAACGAGGACTAGCGATAGGCACAGATACGCAGTATTTT. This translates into CATSERGLAIGTDTQYF.

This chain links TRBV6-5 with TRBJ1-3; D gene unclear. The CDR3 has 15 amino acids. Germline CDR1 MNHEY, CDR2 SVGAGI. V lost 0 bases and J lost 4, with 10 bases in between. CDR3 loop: CASSYSGGSGNTIYF. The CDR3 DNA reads TGTGCCAGCAGTTACTCCGGAGGGTCCGGAAACACCATATATTTT.

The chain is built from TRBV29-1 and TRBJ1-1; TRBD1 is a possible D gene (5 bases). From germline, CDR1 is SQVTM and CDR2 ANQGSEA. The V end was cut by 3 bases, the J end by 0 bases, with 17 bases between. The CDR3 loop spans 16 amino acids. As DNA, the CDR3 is TGCAGCGTTGAGGTTTGGAGGGGAAGGATGAACACTGAAGCTTTCTTT. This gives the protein CSVEVWRGRMNTEAFF. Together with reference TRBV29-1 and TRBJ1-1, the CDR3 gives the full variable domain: SAVISQKPSRDICQRGTSLTIQCQVDSQVTMMFWYRQQPGQSLTLIATANQGSEATYESGFVIDKFPISRPNLTFSTLTVSNMSPEDSSIYLCSVEVWRGRMNTEAFFGQGTRLTVV.

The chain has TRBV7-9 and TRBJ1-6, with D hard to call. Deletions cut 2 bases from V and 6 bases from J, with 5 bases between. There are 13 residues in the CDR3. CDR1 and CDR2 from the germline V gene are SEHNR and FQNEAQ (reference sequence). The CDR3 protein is CASSLTLNSPLHF. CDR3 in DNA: TGTGCCAGCAGCTTAACTCTTAATTCACCCCTCCACTTT.

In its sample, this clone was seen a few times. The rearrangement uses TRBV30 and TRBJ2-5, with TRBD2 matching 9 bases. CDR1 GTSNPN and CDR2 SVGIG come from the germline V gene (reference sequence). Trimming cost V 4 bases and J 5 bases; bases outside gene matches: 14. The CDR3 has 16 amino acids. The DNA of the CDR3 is TGTGCCTGGATGGTAGCGGGAGCGGGGCATGGGGAGACCCAGTACTTC. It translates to CAWMVAGAGHGETQYF.

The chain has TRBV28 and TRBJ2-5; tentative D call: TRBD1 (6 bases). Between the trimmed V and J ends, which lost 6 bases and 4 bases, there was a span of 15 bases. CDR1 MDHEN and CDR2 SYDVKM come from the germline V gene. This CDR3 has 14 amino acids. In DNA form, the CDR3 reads TGTGCCAGCAGCCCTTATTCAGGGGCAGAGACCCAGTACTTC. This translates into CASSPYSGAETQYF. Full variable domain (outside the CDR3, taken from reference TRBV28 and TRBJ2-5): DVKVTQSSRYLVKRTGEKVFLECVQDMDHENMFWYRQDPGLGLRLIYFSYDVKMKEKGDIPEGYSVSREKKERFSLILESASTNQTSMYLCASSPYSGAETQYFGPGTRLLVL.

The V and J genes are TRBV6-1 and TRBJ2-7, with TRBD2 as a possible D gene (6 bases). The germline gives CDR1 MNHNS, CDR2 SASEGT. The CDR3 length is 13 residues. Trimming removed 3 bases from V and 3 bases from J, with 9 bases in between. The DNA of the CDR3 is TGTGCCAGCAGTGAGGAAGCGGGCTACGAGCAGTACTTC. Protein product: CASSEEAGYEQYF.

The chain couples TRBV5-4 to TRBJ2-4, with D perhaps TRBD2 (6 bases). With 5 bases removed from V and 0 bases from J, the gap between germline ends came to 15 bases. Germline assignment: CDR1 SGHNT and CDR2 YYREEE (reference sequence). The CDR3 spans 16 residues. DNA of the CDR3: TGTGCCAGCAGTACCGGCGGGACCAAAGCCAAAAACATTCAGTACTTC. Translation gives CASSTGGTKAKNIQYF.

The CDR3 loop reads CASSLGWRGASYNEQFF. CDR3 sequence (DNA): TGTGCCAGCAGTTTAGGCTGGCGCGGGGCCTCCTACAATGAGCAGTTCTTC. The gene calls are TRBV27 and TRBJ2-1; D is possibly TRBD2 (6 bases). Trimming left V 2 bases short and J 0 bases short, with 14 bases between. The CDR3 extends over 17 amino acids. Germline loops: CDR1 MNHEY, CDR2 SMNVEV (reference sequence).

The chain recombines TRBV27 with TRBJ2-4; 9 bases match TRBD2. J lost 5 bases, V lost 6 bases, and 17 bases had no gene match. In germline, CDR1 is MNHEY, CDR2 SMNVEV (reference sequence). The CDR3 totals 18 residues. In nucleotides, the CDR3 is TGTGCCAGCAGCCCCCTCCGGGCGGGAGGGGTTGGGGAAAACATTCAGTACTTC. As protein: CASSPLRAGGVGENIQYF.

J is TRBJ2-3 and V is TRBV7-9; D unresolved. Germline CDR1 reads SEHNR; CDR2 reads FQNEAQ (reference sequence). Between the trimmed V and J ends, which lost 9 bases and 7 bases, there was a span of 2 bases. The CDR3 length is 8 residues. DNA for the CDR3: TGTGCCAGTAATACGCAGTATTTT. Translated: CASNTQYF. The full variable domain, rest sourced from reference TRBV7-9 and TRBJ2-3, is DTGVSQNPRHKITKRGQNVTFRCDPISEHNRLYWYRQTLGQGPEFLTYFQNEAQLEKSRLLSDRFSAERPKGSFSTLEIQRTEQGDSAMYLCASNTQYFGPGTRLTVL.

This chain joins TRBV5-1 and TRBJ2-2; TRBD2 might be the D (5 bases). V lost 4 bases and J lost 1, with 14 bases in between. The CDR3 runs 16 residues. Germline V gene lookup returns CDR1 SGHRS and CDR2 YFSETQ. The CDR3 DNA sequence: TGCGCCAGCAGCCAAAAACCCAGCGGGAACACCGGGGAGCTGTTTTTT. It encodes CASSQKPSGNTGELFF.

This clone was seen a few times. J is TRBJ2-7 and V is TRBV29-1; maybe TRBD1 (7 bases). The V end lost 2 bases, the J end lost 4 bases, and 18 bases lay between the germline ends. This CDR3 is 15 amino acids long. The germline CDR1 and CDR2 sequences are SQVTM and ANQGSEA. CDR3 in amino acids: CSVEYPRRGRYEQYF. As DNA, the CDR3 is TGCAGCGTTGAATACCCGAGGAGGGGGCGATACGAGCAGTACTTC.

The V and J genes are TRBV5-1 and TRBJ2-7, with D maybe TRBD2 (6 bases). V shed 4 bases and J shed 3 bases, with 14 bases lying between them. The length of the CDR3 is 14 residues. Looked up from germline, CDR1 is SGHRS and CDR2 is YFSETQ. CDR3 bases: TGCGCCAGCAGCAGCGGGCAGGAAGGCTACGAGCAGTACTTC. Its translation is CASSSGQEGYEQYF.

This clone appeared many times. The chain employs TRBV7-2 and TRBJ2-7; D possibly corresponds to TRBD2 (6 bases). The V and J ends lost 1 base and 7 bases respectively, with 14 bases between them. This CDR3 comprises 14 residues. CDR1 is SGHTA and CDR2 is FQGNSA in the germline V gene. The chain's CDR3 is CASSLGTDYGEQYF. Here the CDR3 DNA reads TGTGCCAGCAGCTTAGGGACGGACTACGGGGAGCAGTACTTC.

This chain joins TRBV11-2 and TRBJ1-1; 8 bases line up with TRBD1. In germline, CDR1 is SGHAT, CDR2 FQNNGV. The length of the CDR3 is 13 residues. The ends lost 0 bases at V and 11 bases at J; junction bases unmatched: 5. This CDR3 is CASSLDYRGWAFF. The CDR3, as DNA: TGTGCCAGCAGCTTAGATTACAGGGGGTGGGCTTTCTTT.

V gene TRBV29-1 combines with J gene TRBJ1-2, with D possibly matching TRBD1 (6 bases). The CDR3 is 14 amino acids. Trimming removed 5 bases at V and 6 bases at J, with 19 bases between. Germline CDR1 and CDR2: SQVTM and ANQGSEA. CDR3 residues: CSVRKDRSIHGYTF. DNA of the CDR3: TGCAGCGTTCGAAAGGACAGATCTATTCATGGCTACACCTTC.

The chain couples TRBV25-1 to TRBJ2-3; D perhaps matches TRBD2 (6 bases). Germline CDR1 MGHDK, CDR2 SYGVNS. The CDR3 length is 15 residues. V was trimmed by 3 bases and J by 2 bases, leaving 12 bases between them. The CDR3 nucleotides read TGTGCCAGCAGTGACCCCCGGGAGATCACAGATACGCAGTATTTT. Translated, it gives CASSDPREITDTQYF.

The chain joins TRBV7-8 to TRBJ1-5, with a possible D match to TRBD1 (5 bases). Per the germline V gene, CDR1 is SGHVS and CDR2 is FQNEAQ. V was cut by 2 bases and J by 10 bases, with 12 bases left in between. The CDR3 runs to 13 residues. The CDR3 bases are TGTGCCAGCAGCTTACAGGGAATGGCTCCCCAGCATTTT. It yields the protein CASSLQGMAPQHF.